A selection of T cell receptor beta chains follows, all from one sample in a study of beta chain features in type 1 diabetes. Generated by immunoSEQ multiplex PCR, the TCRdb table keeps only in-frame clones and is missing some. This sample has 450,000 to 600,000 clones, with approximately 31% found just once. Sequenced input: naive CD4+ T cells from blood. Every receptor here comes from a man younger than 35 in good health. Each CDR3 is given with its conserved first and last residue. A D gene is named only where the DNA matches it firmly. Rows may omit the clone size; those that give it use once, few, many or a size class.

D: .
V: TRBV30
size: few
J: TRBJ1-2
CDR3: CAWSEGAEDGYTF
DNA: TGTGCCTGGAGCGAAGGGGCAGAGGATGGCTACACCTTC

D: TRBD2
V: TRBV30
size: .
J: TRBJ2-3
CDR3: CAWSVTSGSTDTQYF
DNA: TGTGCCTGGAGTGTTACTAGCGGGAGTACGGATACGCAGTATTTT

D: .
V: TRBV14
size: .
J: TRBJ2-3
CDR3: CASSHLNADTQYF
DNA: TGTGCCAGCAGCCACCTAAATGCAGATACGCAGTATTTT

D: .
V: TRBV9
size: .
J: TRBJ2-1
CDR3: CASSPYGAAYYNEQFF
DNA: TGTGCCAGCAGCCCCTACGGGGCGGCTTATTACAATGAGCAGTTCTTC

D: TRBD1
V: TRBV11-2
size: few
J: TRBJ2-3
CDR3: CASSLAGQGIDTQYF
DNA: TGTGCCAGCAGCTTAGCGGGACAGGGGATCGATACGCAGTATTTT

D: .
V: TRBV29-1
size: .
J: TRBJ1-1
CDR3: CSVSGIRNTEAFF
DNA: TGCAGCGTCTCAGGGATCAGGAACACTGAAGCTTTCTTT

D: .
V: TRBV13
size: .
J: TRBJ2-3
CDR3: CASSLYSRLGPPSTDTQYF
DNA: TGTGCCAGCAGCTTATATTCGCGGCTAGGACCCCCTAGCACAGATACGCAGTATTTT

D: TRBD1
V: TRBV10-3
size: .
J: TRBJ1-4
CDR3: CAISEAGTGLNEKLFF
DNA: TGTGCCATCAGTGAGGCAGGGACAGGTCTTAATGAAAAACTGTTTTTT

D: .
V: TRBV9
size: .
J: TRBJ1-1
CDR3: CASSARGGEAEAFF
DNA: TGTGCCAGCAGCGCGCGGGGAGGGGAAGCTGAAGCTTTCTTT

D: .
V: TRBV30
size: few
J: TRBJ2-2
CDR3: CAWSAKGTNGELFF
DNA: TGTGCCTGGAGTGCAAAGGGAACGAACGGGGAGCTGTTTTTT

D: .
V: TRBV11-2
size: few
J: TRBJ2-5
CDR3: CASSPSGIGEETQYF
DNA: TGTGCCAGCAGCCCATCGGGGATAGGGGAAGAGACCCAGTACTTC

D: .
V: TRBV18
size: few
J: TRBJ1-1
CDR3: CASSAASGEAFF
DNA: TGTGCCAGCTCAGCCGCCTCTGGAGAAGCTTTCTTT

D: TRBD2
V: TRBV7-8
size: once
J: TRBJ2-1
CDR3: CASSLGLAGAGEQFF
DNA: TGTGCCAGCAGCTTAGGACTAGCGGGAGCGGGTGAGCAGTTCTTC

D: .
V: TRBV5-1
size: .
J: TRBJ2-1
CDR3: CASSLEMSSRNNEQFF
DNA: TGCGCCAGCAGCTTGGAGATGTCCTCAAGGAACAATGAGCAGTTCTTC

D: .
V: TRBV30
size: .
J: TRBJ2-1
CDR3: CAWSAFSGGLEQFF
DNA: TGTGCCTGGAGTGCCTTCTCAGGGGGACTCGAGCAGTTCTTC

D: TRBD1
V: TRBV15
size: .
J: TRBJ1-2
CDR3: CATSRDLVRGLSNYGYTF
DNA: TGTGCCACCAGCAGAGATCTCGTCAGGGGGCTTAGTAACTATGGCTACACCTTC

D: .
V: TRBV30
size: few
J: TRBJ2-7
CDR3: CAWARGRSYEQYF
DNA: TGTGCCTGGGCCAGGGGACGGTCCTACGAGCAGTACTTC

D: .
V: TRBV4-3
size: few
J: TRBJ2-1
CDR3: CASSQQIALYSYNEQFF
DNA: TGCGCCAGCAGCCAACAGATCGCGCTATACTCCTACAATGAGCAGTTCTTC

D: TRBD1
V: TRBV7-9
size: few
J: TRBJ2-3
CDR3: CASSLQTGAFTDTQYF
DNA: TGTGCCAGCAGCTTGCAGACAGGGGCATTCACAGATACGCAGTATTTT